What follows is one TCR beta chain and its context. Other nucleotide sequences in the sample specify the same CDR3. This entry belongs to a study of shared clonotypes between healthy human individuals. TCRdb keeps only in-frame clones here, not all; method: immunoSEQ multiplex PCR. The sample yields 2 million or so clones, roughly 94% seen once. This CDR3 spans 14 amino acids. With 5 bases clipped from V and 7 bases from J, the junction kept 3 bases outside the gene matches. Germline CDR1 SNHLY, CDR2 FYNNEI. The chain carries TRBV2 and TRBJ1-6, with 9 nucleotides matching TRBD1. Sequences were obtained from naive CD4+ T cells sorted from blood. Subset meaning: CD45RA+ positively selected. This TCR was recovered from a young man in good health. The CDR3 DNA sequence: TGTGCCAGCAGTCGACAGGGGGGAAATTCACCCCTCCACTTT. Its translation: CASSRQGGNSPLHF.